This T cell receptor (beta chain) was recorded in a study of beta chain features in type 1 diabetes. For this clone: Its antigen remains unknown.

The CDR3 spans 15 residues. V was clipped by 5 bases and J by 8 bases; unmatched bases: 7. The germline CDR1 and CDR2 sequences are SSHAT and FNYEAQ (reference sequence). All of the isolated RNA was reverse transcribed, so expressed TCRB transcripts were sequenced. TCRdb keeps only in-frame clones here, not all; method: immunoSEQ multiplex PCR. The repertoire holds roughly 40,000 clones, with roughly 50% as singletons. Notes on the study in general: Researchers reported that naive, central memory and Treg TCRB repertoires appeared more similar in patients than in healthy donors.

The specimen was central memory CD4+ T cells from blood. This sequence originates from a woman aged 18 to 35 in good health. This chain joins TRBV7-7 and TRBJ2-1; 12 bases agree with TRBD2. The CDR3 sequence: CASSTLAGGVYEQFF. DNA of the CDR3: TGTGCCAGCAGCACACTAGCGGGAGGCGTCTATGAGCAGTTCTTC.